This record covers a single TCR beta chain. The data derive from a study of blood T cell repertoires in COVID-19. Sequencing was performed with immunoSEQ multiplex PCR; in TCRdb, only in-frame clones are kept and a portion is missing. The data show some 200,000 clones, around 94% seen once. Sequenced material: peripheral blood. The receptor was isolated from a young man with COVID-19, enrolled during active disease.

The CDR3 region is CASSLEGRGGPYNEQFF. In nucleotides, the CDR3 is TGCGCCAGCAGCTTGGAGGGGCGGGGGGGCCCTTACAATGAGCAGTTCTTC. This sequence joins TRBV5-1 and TRBJ2-1, with 9 bases matching TRBD2. This CDR3 contains 17 residues. V lost 0 bases and J lost 4; bases outside the gene matches: 8. The germline V gene has CDR1 SGHRS and CDR2 YFSETQ. The whole variable domain, remainder taken from reference TRBV5-1 and TRBJ2-1, is KAGVTQTPRYLIKTRGQQVTLSCSPISGHRSVSWYQQTPGQGLQFLFEYFSETQRNKGNFPGRFSGRQFSNSRSEMNVSTLELGDSALYLCASSLEGRGGPYNEQFFGPGTRLTVL.